Each of the 8 T cell receptor beta chains below was sequenced from the same sample in a study of T-cell memory formation after mild COVID-19. TCRdb re-analysed the 5' RACE reads in MiXCR, keeping a single row per CDR3 protein. The sample has 80,000 to 130,000 distinct CDR3 sequences; approximately 12% are singletons. The specimen sequenced was PBMCs or a T cell subset sorted from them (not recorded which). The receptors were sampled from a man younger than 35 who had mild COVID-19 (a few samples of this study predate the infection). Cell type and time point are not known.

This clonotype has just a few counts. CDR3 nucleotide sequence: TGTGCCAGCAGCTTAGGGACGGGGAGCTCCACTGAAGCTTTCTTT. This encodes CASSLGTGSSTEAFF. The chain is built from TRBV7-8 and TRBJ1-1, with D uncertain. This CDR3 has 15 residues. Germline CDR1 is SGHVS and CDR2 is FQNEAQ. V was pared by 1 base and J by 4 bases, with 13 bases between.

The chain couples TRBV6-5 to TRBJ2-5; 8 positions agree with TRBD1. The CDR3 has 15 amino acids. V shed 0 bases, J shed 1 base, and the junction held 1 base outside the gene matches. Germline CDR1 and CDR2: MNHEY and SVGAGI. The chain's CDR3 is CASSYSTGAQETQYF. The DNA of the CDR3 is TGTGCCAGCAGTTACTCGACAGGGGCCCAAGAGACCCAGTACTTC.

This clonotype was observed a handful of times. The chain recombines TRBV29-1 with TRBJ2-2; 8 positions match TRBD1. Germline CDR1 SQVTM, CDR2 ANQGSEA. The CDR3 runs to 15 residues. Germline trimming cut 1 base from V and 2 bases from J; bases unmatched to any gene: 3. CDR3 sequence: CSVEGDRINTGELFF. CDR3 nucleotide sequence: TGCAGCGTTGAAGGGGACAGGATTAACACCGGGGAGCTGTTTTTT.

This clonotype was seen only a few times. The chain recombines TRBV6-4 with TRBJ2-3; D not resolved. This CDR3 has 14 residues. Per the germline V gene, CDR1 is MRHNA and CDR2 is SNTAGT. The ends were cut back, 0 bases at V and 2 bases at J, with 6 bases in the middle. The CDR3 DNA reads as TGTGCCAGCAGTGACTCGGAAGTCACAGATACGCAGTATTTT. Translated, it gives CASSDSEVTDTQYF.

The chain recombines TRBV7-8 with TRBJ2-7; either TRBD1 or TRBD2 may supply D (5 bases each). The germline V gene encodes CDR1 SGHVS and CDR2 FQNEAQ. V dropped 1 base and J dropped 6 bases, with 7 bases sitting between them. The CDR3 has 12 residues. Written as DNA, the CDR3 is TGTGCCAGCAGCTTAGGGGACGGCGAGCAGTACGTC. Protein sequence: CASSLGDGEQYV.

This clonotype was seen a few times. The chain carries TRBV6-4 and TRBJ2-1, with 10 bases that match TRBD2. The CDR3 runs 15 residues. After removal of 6 bases from V and 7 bases from J, the junction contained 9 bases not matched to a gene. CDR1 MRHNA and CDR2 SNTAGT come from the germline V gene. The CDR3 is CASRVLAGFKNEQFF. Written as DNA, the CDR3 is TGTGCCAGCAGGGTACTAGCGGGGTTCAAAAATGAGCAGTTCTTC.

The CDR3 DNA reads TGTGCCAGCAGCTTATTCGAGGGGAATGAGCAGTTCTTC. It encodes CASSLFEGNEQFF. The chain uses TRBV7-2 and TRBJ2-1, with D perhaps being TRBD1 or TRBD2 (5 bases each). Germline V gives CDR1 SGHTA, CDR2 FQGNSA. The CDR3 sequence is 13 residues long. Trimming took off 2 bases at V and 7 bases at J, with 9 bases between the two ends.

There are many counts of this clonotype. The chain is built from TRBV2 and TRBJ2-2; 8 nucleotides match TRBD2. The CDR3 runs to 15 residues. The trim removed 5 bases at V and 6 bases at J, leaving 8 bases unmatched. Germline V gene sequence: CDR1 SNHLY, CDR2 FYNNEI. In nucleotides, the CDR3 is TGTGCCAGCAGTATTAGCGGGGACTCTCCCGGGGAGCTGTTTTTT. This codes for CASSISGDSPGELFF.